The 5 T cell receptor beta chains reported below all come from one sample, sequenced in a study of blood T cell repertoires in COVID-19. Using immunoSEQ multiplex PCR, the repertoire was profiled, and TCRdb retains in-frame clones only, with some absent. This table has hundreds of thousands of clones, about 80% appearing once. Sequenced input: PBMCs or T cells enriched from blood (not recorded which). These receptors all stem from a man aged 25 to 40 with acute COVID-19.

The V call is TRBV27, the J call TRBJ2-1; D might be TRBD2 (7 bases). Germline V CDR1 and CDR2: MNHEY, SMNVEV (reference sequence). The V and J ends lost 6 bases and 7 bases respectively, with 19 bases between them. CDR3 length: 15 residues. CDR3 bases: TGTGCCAGCAGGTCAGGACTAGTGGGGACAAATGAGCAGTTCTTC. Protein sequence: CASRSGLVGTNEQFF.

In nucleotides, the CDR3 is TGCAGCGTTGTGGTGACAGGGGGTGAGCAGTACGTC. It encodes CSVVVTGGEQYV. This chain links TRBV29-1 with TRBJ2-7, with TRBD1 matching 9 bases. CDR1 is SQVTM and CDR2 is ANQGSEA in the germline V gene. The CDR3 runs to 12 residues. With 4 bases clipped from V and 7 bases from J, the junction kept 5 bases outside the gene matches.

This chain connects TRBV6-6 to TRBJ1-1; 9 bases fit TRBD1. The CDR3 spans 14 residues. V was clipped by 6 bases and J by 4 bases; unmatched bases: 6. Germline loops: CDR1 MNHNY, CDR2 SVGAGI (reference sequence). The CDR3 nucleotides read TGTGCCAGCAGGCCGGGACAGGGAGTCACTGAAGCTTTCTTT. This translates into CASRPGQGVTEAFF.

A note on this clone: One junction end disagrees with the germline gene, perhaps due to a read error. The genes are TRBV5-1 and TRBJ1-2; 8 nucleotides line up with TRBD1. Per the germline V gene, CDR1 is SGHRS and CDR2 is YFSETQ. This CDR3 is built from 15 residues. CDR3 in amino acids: CASSLSGGAKEGYTF. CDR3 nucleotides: TGTGCCAGCAGCTTGTCAGGGGGCGCAAAGGAGGGCTACACCTTC.

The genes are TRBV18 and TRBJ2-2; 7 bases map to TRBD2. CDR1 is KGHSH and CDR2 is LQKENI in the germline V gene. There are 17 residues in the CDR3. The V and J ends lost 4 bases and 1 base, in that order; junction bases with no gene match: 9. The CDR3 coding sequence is TGTGCCAGCTCACTCTCGCAGGCTAGCGGGAACACCGGGGAGCTGTTTTTT. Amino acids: CASSLSQASGNTGELFF.